These 15 T cell receptor beta chains came from one sample sequenced in a study of blood T cell repertoires in COVID-19. Sequenced by immunoSEQ multiplex PCR; TCRdb stores in-frame clones only, minus some. The profile shows 100,000 to 150,000 clones, roughly 85% of them singletons. Sequences were obtained from peripheral blood. The receptors were sampled from an elderly man with active or convalescent COVID-19.

The V call is TRBV7-3, the J call TRBJ2-5; possibly TRBD1 for D (6 bases). Trimming took off 0 bases at V and 7 bases at J, with 9 bases between the two ends. The CDR3 runs 13 residues. Germline CDR1 reads SGHTA; CDR2 reads FQGTGA. This CDR3 is CASSLTLGGTQYF. The CDR3 coding sequence is TGTGCCAGCAGCTTAACGTTAGGGGGGACCCAGTACTTC.

The gene calls are TRBV24-1 and TRBJ2-3; 15 bases map to TRBD2. Germline V gives CDR1 KGHDR, CDR2 SFDVKD. The length of the CDR3 is 21 residues. Germline trimming cut 3 bases from V and 2 bases from J; bases unmatched to any gene: 14. The CDR3 sequence: CATSDRQDRGTSGRLTDTQYF. Written as DNA, the CDR3 is TGTGCCACCAGTGATCGTCAGGACAGGGGGACTAGCGGGAGGCTCACAGATACGCAGTATTTT.

V and J are TRBV28 and TRBJ1-5, with 8 bases fitting TRBD1. Germline lookup yields CDR1 MDHEN and CDR2 SYDVKM. CDR3 length: 14 residues. Trimming cost V 10 bases and J 7 bases; bases outside gene matches: 12. DNA of the CDR3: TGTGCCACTGGGGGTCAGGGGGCATGGCAGCCCCAGCATTTT. It is translated as CATGGQGAWQPQHF.

This rearrangement joins TRBV18 to TRBJ1-2; TRBD1 might be the D (6 bases). The CDR3 has 15 amino acids. Looked up from germline, CDR1 is KGHSH and CDR2 is LQKENI. V was clipped by 3 bases and J by 0 bases, with 11 bases between them. As DNA, the CDR3 is TGTGCCAGCTCACCCCTGGACAGCGCTAACTATGGCTACACCTTC. Translated, it gives CASSPLDSANYGYTF.

The V and J genes are TRBV6-4 and TRBJ2-2; tentative D call: TRBD1 (5 bases). V was clipped by 4 bases and J by 4 bases, with 10 bases between them. CDR1 MRHNA and CDR2 SNTAGT come from the germline V gene. This CDR3 has 14 amino acids. CDR3 nucleotides: TGTGCCAGCAGTGCATCAGGGTCCACCGGGGAGCTGTTTTTT. Protein product: CASSASGSTGELFF.

CDR3 DNA: TGTGCCAGCAGCTTATCCGGGACAGACGTTAGTGAGCAGTTCTTC. Its protein is CASSLSGTDVSEQFF. The rearrangement uses TRBV7-7 and TRBJ2-1, with 7 nucleotides matching TRBD1. The CDR3 spans 15 residues. Trimming took 2 bases from V and 9 from J; bases not matched to a gene: 10. The germline V gene has CDR1 SSHAT and CDR2 FNYEAQ (reference sequence).

This rearrangement joins TRBV11-3 to TRBJ2-5; 10 positions agree with TRBD2. V shed 0 bases and J 4 bases; nucleotides not matched to a gene: 2. The germline V gene encodes CDR1 SGHNT and CDR2 YENEEA. CDR3 length: 15 residues. The DNA of the CDR3 is TGTGCCAGCAGCTTAGAAAGCGGGAGGGGAGAGACCCAGTACTTC. Its protein product is CASSLESGRGETQYF.

The V and J genes are TRBV18 and TRBJ2-7; 12 bases align to TRBD1. V trimming: 3 bases; J trimming: 7 bases; junction bases outside the gene matches: 7. CDR1 and CDR2 (germline): KGHSH, LQKENI. This CDR3 is 15 amino acids long. The CDR3 loop reads CASSPGQGASDEQYF. The CDR3 bases are TGTGCCAGCTCACCGGGACAGGGGGCATCCGATGAGCAGTACTTC.

The chain has TRBV7-6 and TRBJ2-5, with D possibly being TRBD1 (6 bases). Germline V gene sequence: CDR1 SGHVS, CDR2 FNYEAQ. The CDR3 contains 18 residues. The germline V and J ends were trimmed by 1 base and 5 bases, with 23 bases remaining between them. The CDR3 DNA reads TGTGCCAGCAGCTTAGGTTGGGGGCTGACTAAAGAAGCGGAGACCCAGTACTTC. This encodes CASSLGWGLTKEAETQYF.

The CDR3 DNA reads as TGTGCCAGCAGCCAAGTTGACAGGCAAGAGACCCAGTACTTC. It encodes CASSQVDRQETQYF. The chain combines TRBV14 with TRBJ2-5; TRBD1 might be the D (6 bases). In germline, CDR1 is SGHDN, CDR2 FVKESK. The germline V and J ends were trimmed by 1 base and 2 bases, with 8 bases remaining between them. The CDR3 extends over 14 amino acids.

Only a few counts were recorded for this clone. The genes are TRBV4-3 and TRBJ2-7, with 8 bases aligning to TRBD1. The V segment lost 0 bases and the J segment 9 bases; nucleotides outside the gene matches: 7. This CDR3 has 14 residues. Germline CDR1 reads LGHNA; CDR2 reads YSLEER. Written as DNA, the CDR3 is TGCGCCAGCAGCCAAGACTCTACAGGGGGAAGGCAGTACTTC. Residues: CASSQDSTGGRQYF.

The V call is TRBV5-1, the J call TRBJ1-2; TRBD1 might be the D (5 bases). V dropped 0 bases and J dropped 2 bases, with 5 bases sitting between them. Per the germline V gene, CDR1 is SGHRS and CDR2 is YFSETQ. The CDR3 length is 13 residues. In DNA, the CDR3 is TGCGCCAGCAGCTTGGACAGGAACTATGGCTACACCTTC. Translated, it gives CASSLDRNYGYTF.

In this sample, this clone turned up once. The J gene is TRBJ2-1, the V gene TRBV19, with 8 nucleotides matching TRBD1. V gave up 5 bases and J gave up 4 bases; unmatched junction bases: 4. CDR1 is LNHDA, CDR2 SQIVND, per germline (reference sequence). The CDR3 is made up of 14 amino acids. This CDR3 reads CASSHDRGYNEQFF. DNA for the CDR3: TGTGCCAGTAGTCACGACAGGGGTTACAATGAGCAGTTCTTC.

This chain uses TRBV6-5 with TRBJ2-7; weak D call: TRBD1 (6 bases). Trimming removed 5 bases at V and 3 bases at J, with 11 bases between. The CDR3 loop spans 13 amino acids. Germline V gene lookup returns CDR1 MNHEY and CDR2 SVGAGI. CDR3 in DNA: TGTGCCAGCAGTACTACAGGGTACTACGAGCAGTACTTC. This codes for CASSTTGYYEQYF.

The rearrangement uses TRBV7-2 and TRBJ2-5, with D possibly matching TRBD2 (7 bases). This CDR3 region has 14 residues. The germline CDR1 and CDR2 sequences are SGHTA and FQGNSA. V was cut by 5 bases and J by 2 bases, with 12 bases left in between. CDR3 region: CASSRRGGQETQYF. The CDR3 region has the DNA TGTGCCAGCAGCCGTAGGGGGGGGCAAGAGACCCAGTACTTC.